These 10 T cell receptor beta chains originate from one sample sequenced in a study of T cells in Graves' hyperthyroidism and ophthalmopathy. Amplified TCR beta CDR3 regions came from RNA transcripts. First-round RT-PCR with HTBI primers amplified the TCR CDR3 region. TCRdb re-called the multiplex PCR reads with MiXCR, one entry per CDR3 protein. The table records approximately 400,000 distinct CDR3 sequences, less than 20% of them present only once. Sequenced input: blood. The receptors were gathered from a man aged 18-30 years with Graves' ophthalmopathy.

A few counts support this clonotype. The V call is TRBV5-6, the J call TRBJ1-2; D perhaps matches TRBD1 (6 bases). This CDR3 spans 13 amino acids. The V gene lost 2 bases and the J gene lost 8 bases, with 13 bases spanning the gap. Germline CDR1 is SGHDT and CDR2 is YYEEEE. CDR3 sequence (DNA): TGTGCCAGCAGCTTTGGAGGGGGAGAAGGCTACACCTTC. Translating it yields CASSFGGGEGYTF.

The sample holds many counts of this clonotype. The J gene is TRBJ1-4, the V gene TRBV2; perhaps TRBD1 as D (5 bases). This CDR3 contains 13 residues. Germline V gene lookup returns CDR1 SNHLY and CDR2 FYNNEI. V lost 10 bases and J lost 6, with 15 bases in between. The CDR3 here is CANGRGLDEKLFF. For the CDR3, the DNA is TGTGCCAACGGGCGGGGGTTGGATGAAAAACTGTTTTTT.

This clonotype was observed a handful of times. The genes are TRBV6-1 and TRBJ2-7, with D unresolved. Germline V gene data show CDR1 as MNHNS and CDR2 as SASEGT. The CDR3 has 13 amino acids. V was clipped by 7 bases and J by 1 base, with 11 bases between them. CDR3 DNA sequence: TGTGCCAGCAAGTTGGTGCTGTCCTACGAGCAGTACTTC. Its protein product is CASKLVLSYEQYF.

The sample holds a few counts of this clonotype. The V call is TRBV11-2, the J call TRBJ2-3, with TRBD2 matching over 14 bases. CDR3 size: 18 residues. CDR1 and CDR2 (germline): SGHAT, FQNNGV. Trimming at V came to 2 bases and at J to 6 bases, leaving 10 bases not matched to a gene. The CDR3 coding sequence is TGTGCCAGCAGCTTAATGGGACTAGCGGGGGCCGCCGGCGATACGCAGTATTTT. This codes for CASSLMGLAGAAGDTQYF.

This clonotype was detected once. The genes are TRBV11-2 and TRBJ2-7, with TRBD2 matching over 7 bases. Germline CDR1 reads SGHAT; CDR2 reads FQNNGV. Germline trimming cut 1 base from V and 7 bases from J; bases unmatched to any gene: 10. The CDR3 contains 15 residues. CDR3 bases: TGTGCCAGCAGCTTAGGGCTAGGGAGGGTGCGGGAGCAGTACTTC. Its protein product is CASSLGLGRVREQYF.

Worth noting for this clonotype: A much more abundant neighbour one base away suggests this may be a read error. V is TRBV20-1 and J is TRBJ1-3; no clear D gene. The V gene lost 7 bases and the J gene lost 6 bases, with 10 bases spanning the gap. There are 11 residues in the CDR3. The V gene's germline CDR1 is DFQATT and CDR2 SNEGSKA (reference sequence). Written as DNA, the CDR3 is TGCAGTGTCAATTCAGAAAACACCATATATTTT. Protein: CSVNSENTIYF.

This clonotype was counted at least ten times. This chain joins TRBV12-3 or TRBV12-4 and TRBJ1-5; no clear D. Trimming took 11 bases from V and 0 from J, leaving 11 bases between them. The CDR3 has 13 amino acids. Here the CDR3 DNA reads TGTGCCGTGGGCAGGTATAGCAATCAGCCCCAGCATTTT. It specifies CAVGRYSNQPQHF.

The chain joins TRBV20-1 to TRBJ1-6; TRBD1 aligns across 10 bases. The CDR3 loop spans 15 amino acids. Looked up from germline, CDR1 is DFQATT and CDR2 is SNEGSKA (reference sequence). V trimming: 2 bases; J trimming: 7 bases; junction bases outside the gene matches: 5. The CDR3 nucleotides read TGCAGTGCTAGAATCGAGGGACAGGGGAATTCACCCCTCCACTTT. Translated, it gives CSARIEGQGNSPLHF.

This clonotype was recorded a few times. This rearrangement joins TRBV5-6 to TRBJ2-2; TRBD1 matches at 7 bases. Germline V gives CDR1 SGHDT, CDR2 YYEEEE. The J segment lost 0 bases and the V segment lost 2 bases, leaving 4 bases of the junction unmatched. The CDR3 extends over 16 amino acids. CDR3 region: CASSLSGQTNTGELFF. CDR3 nucleotides: TGTGCCAGCAGCTTATCGGGACAGACGAACACCGGGGAGCTGTTTTTT. Based on the CDR3 plus reference TRBV5-6 and TRBJ2-2, the full variable domain is DAGVTQSPTHLIKTRGQQVTLRCSPKSGHDTVSWYQQALGQGPQFIFQYYEEEERQRGNFPDRFSGHQFPNYSSELNVNALLLGDSALYLCASSLSGQTNTGELFFGEGSRLTVL.

This clonotype was observed many times. CDR3 protein: CATSRDRGVRTDTQYF. CDR3 bases: TGTGCCACCAGCAGAGATCGGGGAGTCCGCACAGATACGCAGTATTTT. The rearrangement links TRBV15 to TRBJ2-3; tentative D call: TRBD2 (5 bases). V was clipped by 0 bases and J by 1 base, with 11 bases between them. The CDR3 spans 16 residues. Germline V gene lookup returns CDR1 LNHNV and CDR2 YYDKDF (reference sequence).